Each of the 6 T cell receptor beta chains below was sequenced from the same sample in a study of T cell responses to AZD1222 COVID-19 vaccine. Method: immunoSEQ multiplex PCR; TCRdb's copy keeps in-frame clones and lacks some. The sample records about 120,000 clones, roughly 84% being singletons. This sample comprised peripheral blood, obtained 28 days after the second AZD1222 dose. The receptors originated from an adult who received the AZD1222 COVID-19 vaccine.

The chain's CDR3 is CASSSEAGNTIYF. The CDR3 DNA sequence: TGTGCCAGCAGCTCCGAGGCTGGAAACACCATATATTTT. The J gene is TRBJ1-3, the V gene TRBV7-2; D gene unclear. The CDR3 spans 13 residues. V lost 4 bases to trimming and J lost 2 bases, with 6 bases between them. Germline-derived CDR1 and CDR2 are SGHTA and FQGNSA.

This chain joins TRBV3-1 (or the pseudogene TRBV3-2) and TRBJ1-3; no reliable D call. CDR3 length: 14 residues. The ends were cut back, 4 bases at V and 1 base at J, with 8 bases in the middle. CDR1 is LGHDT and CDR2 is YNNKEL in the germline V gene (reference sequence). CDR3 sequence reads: CASSLRHSGNTIYF. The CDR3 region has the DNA TGTGCCAGCAGCCTCAGGCATTCTGGAAACACCATATATTTT.

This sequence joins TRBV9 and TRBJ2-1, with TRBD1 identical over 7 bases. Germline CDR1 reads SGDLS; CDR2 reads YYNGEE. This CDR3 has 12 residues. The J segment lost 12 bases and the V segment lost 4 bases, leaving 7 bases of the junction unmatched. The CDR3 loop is CASSPGGTVQFF. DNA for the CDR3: TGTGCCAGCAGCCCGGGTGGGACAGTGCAGTTCTTC.

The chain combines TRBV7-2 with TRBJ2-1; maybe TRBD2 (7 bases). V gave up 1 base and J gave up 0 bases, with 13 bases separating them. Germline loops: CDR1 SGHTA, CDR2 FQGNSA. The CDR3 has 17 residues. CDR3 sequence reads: CASSLGPRGGSYNEQFF. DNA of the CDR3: TGTGCCAGCAGCTTAGGTCCAAGGGGGGGCTCCTACAATGAGCAGTTCTTC.

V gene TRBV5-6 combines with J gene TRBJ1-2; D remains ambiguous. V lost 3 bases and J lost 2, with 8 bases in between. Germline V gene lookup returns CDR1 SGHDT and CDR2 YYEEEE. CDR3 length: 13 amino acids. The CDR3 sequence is CASSWRGNYGYTF. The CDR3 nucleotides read TGTGCCAGCAGCTGGCGTGGAAACTATGGCTACACCTTC.

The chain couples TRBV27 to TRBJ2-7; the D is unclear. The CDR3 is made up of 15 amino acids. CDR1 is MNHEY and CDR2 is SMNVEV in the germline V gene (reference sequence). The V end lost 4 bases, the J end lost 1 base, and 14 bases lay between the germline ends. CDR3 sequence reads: CASSSSSDGSYEQYF. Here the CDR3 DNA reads TGTGCCAGCAGTTCCTCCTCGGACGGATCCTACGAGCAGTACTTC.